The 7 T cell receptor beta chains presented below share a single source sample, sequenced in a study of shared clonotypes between healthy human individuals. The naive CD8 subset, CD45RO-negative cells positively selected for CCR7, excluded terminally differentiated effector memory CD45RA+ cells. Clones were sequenced by immunoSEQ multiplex PCR, and TCRdb holds only the in-frame ones, with some missing. The sample shows approximately 600,000 clones, roughly 95% of them seen only once. The material sequenced was naive CD8+ T cells sorted from blood. All receptors come from a young woman in good health.

The chain carries TRBV5-1 and TRBJ2-7; TRBD1 is a possible D gene (6 bases). There are 13 residues in the CDR3. From germline, CDR1 is SGHRS and CDR2 YFSETQ. Trimming stripped 2 bases from V and 4 bases from J, with 10 bases between. The CDR3 loop is CASSLKQGYEQYF. The CDR3, as DNA: TGCGCCAGCAGCTTAAAACAGGGATACGAGCAGTACTTC.

J is TRBJ2-6 and V is TRBV4-1; 7 nucleotides line up with TRBD1. Trimming at V came to 2 bases and at J to 4 bases, leaving 8 bases not matched to a gene. This CDR3 contains 17 residues. Germline values: CDR1 MGHRA, CDR2 YSYEKL. This CDR3 is CASSQRTGPAGANVLTF. Written as DNA, the CDR3 is TGCGCCAGCAGCCAACGGACAGGTCCGGCGGGGGCCAACGTCCTGACTTTC.

V usage is TRBV29-1 and J usage is TRBJ2-1; 13 nucleotides align to TRBD2. Germline-derived CDR1 and CDR2 are SQVTM and ANQGSEA. V was pared by 6 bases and J by 1 base, with 6 bases of the junction left unmatched. This CDR3 is built from 16 residues. The CDR3 DNA sequence: TGCAGCGTGAGGAGGACTAGCGGGAGTTCCTACAATGAGCAGTTCTTC. Residues: CSVRRTSGSSYNEQFF.

The chain links TRBV28 to TRBJ2-5; D is unresolved. Near its end, the DNA agrees better with TRBJ2-7, so the J call may be wrong. The CDR3 length is 13 residues. Germline CDR1 is MDHEN and CDR2 is SYDVKM. The CDR3 nucleotides are TGTGCCAGCAGTTCCCCGGTAAGACACGAGCAGTACTTC. Encoded protein: CASSSPVRHEQYF.

The chain joins TRBV5-4 to TRBJ1-5; 7 bases align to TRBD1. The CDR3 has 15 amino acids. Germline V gene data show CDR1 as SGHNT and CDR2 as YYREEE (reference sequence). Trimming took 0 bases from V and 2 from J; bases not matched to a gene: 2. In DNA form, the CDR3 reads TGTGCCAGCAGCTTGGACGACAGGGGCAATCAGCCCCAGCATTTT. Its protein product is CASSLDDRGNQPQHF.

The J gene is TRBJ2-7, the V gene TRBV19, with TRBD1 as a possible D gene (6 bases). This CDR3 comprises 14 residues. Germline V lookup: CDR1 LNHDA, CDR2 SQIVND (reference sequence). V was cut by 0 bases and J by 4 bases, with 10 bases left in between. CDR3 loop: CASSIDLRGYEQYF. CDR3 DNA: TGTGCCAGTAGTATAGATCTGAGGGGGTACGAGCAGTACTTC.

The gene calls are TRBV4-1 and TRBJ2-7; 10 nucleotides match TRBD2. CDR3 length: 15 amino acids. The V segment lost 1 base and the J segment 12 bases; nucleotides outside the gene matches: 12. CDR1 MGHRA and CDR2 YSYEKL come from the germline V gene. In nucleotides, the CDR3 is TGCGCCAGCAGCCAAGGTGTCGTAGCGGGGGGCATGTTGTACTTC. Protein product: CASSQGVVAGGMLYF.